This T cell receptor beta chain was recovered during a study of T-cell reconstitution after alpha-beta-depleted transplantation in children. With V trimmed by 0 bases and J by 2 bases, 1 base remained unmatched. CDR1 and CDR2 (germline): SGDLS, YYNGEE. The CDR3 sequence is 15 residues long. This clonotype occurred a few times. Preparation of the TCRbeta library was carried out with unique molecular identifiers. TCRdb re-analysed the PCR reads in MiXCR, keeping a single row per CDR3 protein. The sample includes hundreds of thousands of distinct CDR3 sequences, around 17% of them seen just once. This sequence joins TRBV9 and TRBJ2-3; 9 bases are shared with TRBD2. This clonotype originated in a human donor who donated a stem cell graft to a child with acute myeloid leukemia. Sequences were derived from PBMCs from the stem cell graft donor, sampled from the stem cell graft. The CDR3 spells CASSVEGLATDTQYF. The DNA of the CDR3 is TGTGCCAGCAGCGTAGAGGGACTAGCCACAGATACGCAGTATTTT.